These T cell receptor beta chains were read from a single sample in a study of control samples from healthy donors and cancer patients. Sequenced by immunoSEQ multiplex PCR; TCRdb stores in-frame clones only, minus some. The data show some 140,000 clones, with 80% to 90% seen just once and around 8.2% held by the top ten. The sample taken for sequencing was blood. The receptor source for this set is a woman in her 30s in good health. Both conserved end residues are part of each CDR3. A D gene is named only where the DNA matches it firmly. The size of a clone is reported for some rows only, either as once, few or many, or as a class for expanded clones.

TRBJ2-7 - once TRBV29-1 TGCAGCGTTAAGGAGGGGACTGACGAGCAGTACTTC CSVKEGTDEQYF
TRBJ2-1 TRBD2 few TRBV24-1 TGTGCCACCAGTGGCGGGACTAGCGGGAACTCTCATGAGCAGTTCTTC CATSGGTSGNSHEQFF
TRBJ2-7 - few TRBV30 TGTGCCTGGAGTGTAGCAGTGGGCTACGAGCAGTACTTC CAWSVAVGYEQYF
TRBJ2-1 - - TRBV3-1/TRBV3-2 TGTGCCAGCAGCCCCTCGGGTTACGGGAACAATGAGCAGTTCTTC CASSPSGYGNNEQFF
TRBJ2-1 - - TRBV5-4 TGTGCCAGCAGCTTGGACTCGGCGATAGCGGAGCAGTTCTTC CASSLDSAIAEQFF
TRBJ1-3 - - TRBV2 TGTGCCAGCAGAAAGGACAGAAACACCATATATTTT CASRKDRNTIYF
TRBJ2-7 - - TRBV30 TGTGCCTGGAGCGGGATCCCCTACGAGCAGTACTTC CAWSGIPYEQYF
TRBJ1-4 - - TRBV6-5 TGTGCCAGCAGGTCCCATCCAGGGGAAAAACTGTTTTTT CASRSHPGEKLFF
TRBJ1-1 - - TRBV13 TGTGCCAGCAGCCTAGGCAGTTCGGGCACTGAAGCTTTCTTT CASSLGSSGTEAFF
TRBJ2-7 - - TRBV7-2 TGTGCCAGCAGCTTAATCCAGAGCTACGAGCAGTACTTC CASSLIQSYEQYF
TRBJ2-1 TRBD2 once TRBV9 TGTGCCAGCAGCCCCCCGCCGGGGACCGGGGAGGGGTTCAATGAGCAGTTCTTC CASSPPPGTGEGFNEQFF
TRBJ1-3 - - TRBV30 TGTGCCTGGCAGGCAGGGGAAACTGGAAACACCATATATTTT CAWQAGETGNTIYF
TRBJ1-2 - - TRBV3-1/TRBV3-2 TGTGCCAGCAGCCAAGCCCTAGCTAACTATGGCTACACCTTC CASSQALANYGYTF
TRBJ2-3 - - TRBV5-1 TGCGCCAGCAGCCCTAATGGGGGGCCGACAGATACGCAGTATTTT CASSPNGGPTDTQYF
TRBJ1-3 TRBD1 - TRBV4-2 TGTGCCAGCAGCCGGGACAGGGGGGGAAACACCATATATTTT CASSRDRGGNTIYF
TRBJ1-1 - once TRBV21-1 TGTGCCAGCAGCAAAGAAAGGACAGGGGGGGACACTGAAGCTTTCTTT CASSKERTGGDTEAFF
TRBJ1-6 - - TRBV11-2 TGTGCCAGCAGCTTAGCCCCCTCGGGGATGCAGTCACCCCTCCACTTT CASSLAPSGMQSPLHF
TRBJ1-5 - - TRBV6-5 TGTGCCAGCAGTTTCCAGGGAGGCGGGGATCAGCCCCAGCATTTT CASSFQGGGDQPQHF
TRBJ2-3 TRBD2 - TRBV3-1/TRBV3-2 TGTGCCAGCAGCCCACAAAGGCGGGAGTCAGGGGATACGCAGTATTTT CASSPQRRESGDTQYF
TRBJ1-1 - - TRBV12-3/TRBV12-4 TGTGCCAGCAGCATCGGACGGTTTGAAGCTTTCTTT CASSIGRFEAFF
TRBJ1-6 - - TRBV20-1 TGCAGTGCTAGTCATGGGCAGAGGGGTTCACCCCTCCACTTT CSASHGQRGSPLHF
TRBJ1-1 - - TRBV25-1 TGTGCCAGCAGAGAACAGGGAACTGAAGCTTTCTTT CASREQGTEAFF
TRBJ1-4 - - TRBV18 TGTGCCAGCTCACCACCGGAGACTGCAACTAATGAAAAACTGTTTTTT CASSPPETATNEKLFF
TRBJ1-1 - - TRBV11-2 TGTGCCAGCAGCTATAGACCCGGGACTGAAGCTTTCTTT CASSYRPGTEAFF
TRBJ2-3 - - TRBV30 TGTGCCTGGAGTGTACAGCGCACAGATACGCAGTATTTT CAWSVQRTDTQYF
TRBJ2-6 TRBD2 - TRBV6-5 TGTGCCAGCAGCCCCCGGGGGGCTGGGGCCAACGTCCTGACTTTC CASSPRGAGANVLTF
TRBJ2-7 TRBD1 - TRBV6-6 TGTGCCAGCAGTAGGGACAGGGTCAACGAGCAGTACTTC CASSRDRVNEQYF
TRBJ1-2 TRBD1 - TRBV30 TGTGCCTGTGAGCAGGGGGCATTGGGCTACACCTTC CACEQGALGYTF
TRBJ2-3 - - TRBV6-2/TRBV6-3 TGTGCCAGCAGTCGGGCGATGAAAAGAAGCACAGATACGCAGTATTTT CASSRAMKRSTDTQYF
TRBJ1-3 - - TRBV13 TGTGCCAGCAGCTTGAGGGGCTCTGGAAACACCATATATTTT CASSLRGSGNTIYF
TRBJ2-7 - - TRBV11-2 TGTGCCAGCAGCCCCAACCACGAGCAGTACTTC CASSPNHEQYF
TRBJ2-5 TRBD1 - TRBV2 TGTGCCAGCAGTGGACAGGGTCGTGGAGAGACCCAGTACTTC CASSGQGRGETQYF